A single sample gave rise to the 19 T cell receptor beta chains below, sequenced in a study of OX40 agonist ivuxolimab in advanced cancers. The method was immunoSEQ multiplex PCR; TCRdb's version includes in-frame clones alone and lacks a portion of them. This sample has tens of thousands of clones, with about 86% found just once. The sequencing used CD4+ or CD8+ T cells sorted from blood, collected in a trial of the OX40 agonist ivuxolimab. Receptors were obtained from an adult with an advanced solid tumor such as melanoma, head and neck, liver or kidney cancer.

The chain recombines TRBV5-6 with TRBJ1-6, with 8 nucleotides matching TRBD1. Germline lookup yields CDR1 SGHDT and CDR2 YYEEEE. The junction had 8 bases not matched to a gene; V was cut back by 7 bases and J by 5 bases. The CDR3 covers 15 residues. CDR3 DNA: TGTGCCAGCGCGGCCCAGGGGGCGAATAATTCACCCCTCCACTTT. Its translation: CASAAQGANNSPLHF.

The V gene is TRBV5-1, the J gene TRBJ1-4; D possibly corresponds to TRBD1 (5 bases). CDR3 size: 14 residues. The germline V and J ends were trimmed by 4 bases and 8 bases, with 15 bases remaining between them. Germline V gene sequence: CDR1 SGHRS, CDR2 YFSETQ. The CDR3: CASSPGQYDEKLFF. In DNA, the CDR3 is TGCGCCAGCAGCCCCGGACAATATGACGAAAAACTGTTTTTT.

This rearrangement joins TRBV5-4 to TRBJ1-2; 7 bases line up with TRBD1. Germline V lookup: CDR1 SGHNT, CDR2 YYREEE (reference sequence). V was clipped by 4 bases and J by 4 bases; unmatched bases: 10. This CDR3 has 15 residues. CDR3 region: CASSTMSTGAYGYTF. Here the CDR3 DNA reads TGTGCCAGCAGCACCATGTCAACAGGGGCCTATGGCTACACCTTC.

This sequence joins TRBV11-2 and TRBJ2-7, with 8 nucleotides matching TRBD1. V gave up 6 bases and J gave up 13 bases; unmatched junction bases: 11. Germline V gene data show CDR1 as SGHAT and CDR2 as FQNNGV. The CDR3 consists of 12 residues. The DNA for the CDR3 is TGTGCCAGCAGTCTCCTAGGACAGGGTACATACTTC. Translated: CASSLLGQGTYF.

V usage is TRBV19 and J usage is TRBJ1-6; a possible D gene is TRBD1 (5 bases). Between the trimmed V and J ends, which lost 6 bases and 13 bases, there was a span of 19 bases. Germline V gene data show CDR1 as LNHDA and CDR2 as SQIVND (reference sequence). The CDR3 consists of 14 residues. The CDR3 protein is CASRGTERHTPLHF. The CDR3 nucleotides read TGTGCCAGTAGGGGGACGGAGAGGCATACTCCCCTCCACTTT.

The V gene is TRBV2, the J gene TRBJ2-7; D remains unclear. In germline, CDR1 is SNHLY, CDR2 FYNNEI. The germline V and J ends were trimmed by 7 bases and 5 bases, with 15 bases remaining between them. The CDR3 spans 13 residues. The CDR3 region is CASTGTSFNEQYF. CDR3 bases: TGTGCCAGCACCGGCACGAGCTTCAACGAGCAGTACTTC.

CDR3 nucleotide sequence: TGTGCCAGTAGTATACGGACTAGCGGGGGGTTCTACGAGCAGTACTTC. Translated: CASSIRTSGGFYEQYF. This chain links TRBV19 with TRBJ2-7; 14 bases agree with TRBD2. There are 16 residues in the CDR3. The germline V gene has CDR1 LNHDA and CDR2 SQIVND (reference sequence). V was clipped by 2 bases and J by 3 bases; unmatched bases: 3.

A few counts support this clone. The chain joins TRBV2 to TRBJ1-6; D is uncertain. V was shortened by 9 bases and J by 3 bases, with 12 bases between the two germline ends. The length of the CDR3 is 14 residues. Germline CDR1 and CDR2: SNHLY and FYNNEI. Here the CDR3 DNA reads TGTGCCAGTAATGGCCAGATCTATAATTCACCCCTCCACTTT. Protein sequence: CASNGQIYNSPLHF.

The chain couples TRBV19 to TRBJ1-6; the D gene is possibly TRBD1 (6 bases). V was trimmed by 8 bases and J by 4 bases, leaving 12 bases between them. This CDR3 has 14 amino acids. CDR1 is LNHDA and CDR2 is SQIVND in the germline V gene (reference sequence). CDR3 protein: CASAGQGYNSPLHF. The CDR3 nucleotides read TGTGCCAGTGCGGGGCAGGGGTATAATTCACCCCTCCACTTT.

This chain's CDR3 is CASSKGSLVYNEQFF. The CDR3 coding sequence is TGTGCCAGCAGTAAGGGGTCCCTGGTCTACAATGAGCAGTTCTTC. V and J are TRBV6-5 and TRBJ2-1; a possible D gene is TRBD1 (5 bases). The V gene's germline CDR1 is MNHEY and CDR2 SVGAGI. V lost 5 bases to trimming and J lost 3 bases, with 14 bases between them. The CDR3 is made up of 15 amino acids.

The V call is TRBV11-1, the J call TRBJ1-1; D not certain. The CDR3 is 14 amino acids. Germline V gene data show CDR1 as SGHAT and CDR2 as FQDESV (reference sequence). With 3 bases removed from V and 5 bases from J, the gap between germline ends came to 13 bases. The CDR3 region has the DNA TGTGCCAGCAGCTTCCCTGGCGGGAGGACTGAAGCTTTCTTT. Translating it yields CASSFPGGRTEAFF.

J is TRBJ2-2 and V is TRBV11-2, with a possible D match to TRBD1 (6 bases). The CDR3 extends over 15 amino acids. The germline CDR1 and CDR2 sequences are SGHAT and FQNNGV. Between the trimmed V and J ends, which lost 1 base and 5 bases, there was a span of 11 bases. CDR3 DNA sequence: TGTGCCAGCAGCTTAGGGACAGCTCGGACCGGGGAGCTGTTTTTT. It is translated as CASSLGTARTGELFF.

This rearrangement joins TRBV18 to TRBJ1-3, with TRBD1 identical over 8 bases. V dropped 3 bases and J dropped 4; count of bases not matched to a gene: 5. The length of the CDR3 is 15 residues. The V gene's germline CDR1 is KGHSH and CDR2 LQKENI. CDR3 loop: CASSPDRGSGNTIYF. The CDR3 nucleotides read TGTGCCAGCTCACCCGACAGGGGCTCAGGAAACACCATATATTTT.

The CDR3 spells CASSLSGNYGYTF. CDR3 nucleotides: TGCGCCAGCAGCTTGTCCGGCAACTATGGCTACACCTTC. The chain links TRBV5-1 to TRBJ1-2; D call uncertain. This CDR3 region has 13 residues. Germline V gives CDR1 SGHRS, CDR2 YFSETQ. V gave up 1 base and J gave up 2 bases, with 6 bases separating them. Full variable domain (remainder filled in from reference TRBV5-1 and TRBJ1-2): KAGVTQTPRYLIKTRGQQVTLSCSPISGHRSVSWYQQTPGQGLQFLFEYFSETQRNKGNFPGRFSGRQFSNSRSEMNVSTLELGDSALYLCASSLSGNYGYTFGSGTRLTVV.

The V call is TRBV16, the J call TRBJ2-3; D is unresolved. From germline, CDR1 is KGHSY and CDR2 FQNENV. With 5 bases removed from V and 0 bases from J, the gap between germline ends came to 15 bases. The CDR3 length is 16 residues. CDR3 DNA: TGTGCCAGCAGCGATAGACGTACCCCTAGCACAGATACGCAGTATTTT. Its protein is CASSDRRTPSTDTQYF.

The chain employs TRBV30 and TRBJ1-5; possibly TRBD1 for D (6 bases). The germline V gene has CDR1 GTSNPN and CDR2 SVGIG (reference sequence). V was pared by 3 bases and J by 5 bases, with 11 bases between. This CDR3 comprises 13 residues. In nucleotides, the CDR3 is TGTGCCTGGAGCTTACAGGGACATCAGCCCCAGCATTTT. Its protein is CAWSLQGHQPQHF. Full variable domain (outside the CDR3, taken from reference TRBV30 and TRBJ1-5): SQTIHQWPATLVQPVGSPLSLECTVEGTSNPNLYWYRQAAGRGLQLLFYSVGIGQISSEVPQNLSASRPQDRQFILSSKKLLLSDSGFYLCAWSLQGHQPQHFGDGTRLSIL.

The gene calls are TRBV6-5 and TRBJ2-3; no reliable D call. The germline gives CDR1 MNHEY, CDR2 SVGAGI. V was shortened by 2 bases and J by 4 bases, with 13 bases between the two germline ends. This CDR3 is 15 amino acids long. CDR3 DNA sequence: TGTGCCAGCAGTTACGGTAGATACACTTCAGATACGCAGTATTTT. It yields the protein CASSYGRYTSDTQYF.

The J gene is TRBJ1-5, the V gene TRBV6-5; D may be TRBD1 (5 bases). V lost 5 bases and J 7 bases, leaving 15 bases between the germline ends. This CDR3 region has 14 residues. Germline V gives CDR1 MNHEY, CDR2 SVGAGI. CDR3 sequence reads: CASSHGPGEQPQHF. The CDR3 DNA follows: TGTGCCAGCAGTCATGGACCGGGGGAGCAGCCCCAGCATTTT.

This CDR3 is CATSRGGSNTEAFF. CDR3 DNA: TGTGCCACCAGCCGCGGGGGGTCGAACACTGAAGCTTTCTTT. The chain has TRBV15 and TRBJ1-1, with a weak D call TRBD1 (5 bases). V was clipped by 5 bases and J by 1 base, with 11 bases between them. Germline CDR1 LNHNV, CDR2 YYDKDF (reference sequence). CDR3 size: 14 residues.